Listed below are T cell receptor beta chains from one sample, sequenced in a study of T cells in localized non-small cell lung cancer. The table came from immunoSEQ multiplex PCR; TCRdb's copy has only in-frame clones and leaves some out. The sample lists roughly 2,000 clones, 27% occurring once. Source: normal lung tissue next to the tumor, taken before any cancer treatment. These receptor sequences come from a male donor at least 60 years old with stage II lung adenocarcinoma. Each CDR3 is given with its conserved first and last residue. A D gene is named only where the DNA matches it firmly. A clone size is listed for some rows: how often the clone was seen (once, few, many), or a class if it is expanded.

D: -
V: TRBV19
J: TRBJ2-1
size: few
DNA: TGTGCCAGTGTTGGAGCCTACCCCCTGACTGAGCAGTTCTTC
CDR3: CASVGAYPLTEQFF

D: TRBD2
V: TRBV28
J: TRBJ2-3
size: -
DNA: TGTGCCAGCAAGGGGTCTAGCGGGGGATACACAGATACGCAGTATTTT
CDR3: CASKGSSGGYTDTQYF

D: TRBD1
V: TRBV16
J: TRBJ2-1
size: few
DNA: TGTGCCAGCAGCCGATCCGGGACAGGGTACAATGAGCAGTTCTTC
CDR3: CASSRSGTGYNEQFF

D: TRBD1
V: TRBV11-3
J: TRBJ1-5
size: medium-sized
DNA: TGTGCCAGCAGCGATTACCGGACAGGGGGTATCCGCAATCAGCCCCAGCATTTT
CDR3: CASSDYRTGGIRNQPQHF

D: -
V: TRBV11-3
J: TRBJ1-3
size: medium-sized
DNA: TGTGCCAGCAGCTCGAGGGGATCCGGAAACACCATATATTTT
CDR3: CASSSRGSGNTIYF

D: -
V: TRBV11-3
J: TRBJ1-5
size: medium-sized
DNA: TGTGCCAGCAGCTTAGATCCAGTGGGTCAGCCCCAGCATTTT
CDR3: CASSLDPVGQPQHF

D: TRBD1
V: TRBV29-1
J: TRBJ2-7
size: -
DNA: TGCAGCGTTGATGAAGGGACAGGGTTGGGCGGGGAGCAGTACTTC
CDR3: CSVDEGTGLGGEQYF

D: -
V: TRBV28
J: TRBJ1-1
size: few
DNA: TGTGCCAGCAGTTTCGTAGGGAACACTGAAGCTTTCTTT
CDR3: CASSFVGNTEAFF

D: -
V: TRBV10-3
J: TRBJ2-3
size: -
DNA: TGTGCCACCACTATTGGGTGGGAGAGCACAGATACGCAGTATTTT
CDR3: CATTIGWESTDTQYF

D: TRBD2
V: TRBV6-8
J: TRBJ2-1
size: few
DNA: TGTGCCAGCAAACTAGCGGGAAGTGGATACAATGAGCAGTTCTTC
CDR3: CASKLAGSGYNEQFF

D: TRBD2
V: TRBV4-1
J: TRBJ2-7
size: medium-sized
DNA: TGCGCCAGCAGCCACCCGGGACTAGCGGGAGGGCCAAATAGGTACGAGCAGTACTTC
CDR3: CASSHPGLAGGPNRYEQYF

D: -
V: TRBV9
J: TRBJ1-2
size: few
DNA: TGTGCCAGCAGCGTAGATAACAAAAACTATGGCTACACCTTC
CDR3: CASSVDNKNYGYTF

D: -
V: TRBV6-8
J: TRBJ1-4
size: -
DNA: TGTGCCAGCAGGCCAGGACACGCGGAGGAAAAACTGTTTTTT
CDR3: CASRPGHAEEKLFF

D: -
V: TRBV7-2
J: TRBJ2-4
size: few
DNA: TGTGCCAGCAGCAGTTACAGGGAAGCCATTCAGTACTTC
CDR3: CASSSYREAIQYF

D: -
V: TRBV14
J: TRBJ2-3
size: once
DNA: TGTGCCAGCAGCCAAGACCCTGCGGGAACTAGCACAGATACGCAGTATTTT
CDR3: CASSQDPAGTSTDTQYF

D: TRBD1
V: TRBV28
J: TRBJ2-3
size: -
DNA: TGTGCCAGCTGCCGACAGGGATTGGATACGCAGTATTTT
CDR3: CASCRQGLDTQYF

D: TRBD2
V: TRBV11-3
J: TRBJ2-5
size: few
DNA: TGTGCCAGCAGCTCCATAGCGGGAGTCATAGAGACCCAGTACTTC
CDR3: CASSSIAGVIETQYF

D: TRBD2
V: TRBV30
J: TRBJ2-3
size: -
DNA: TGTGCCTGGGGCCGACTAGCCGTCACAGATACGCAGTATTTT
CDR3: CAWGRLAVTDTQYF

D: -
V: TRBV19
J: TRBJ1-2
size: -
DNA: TGTGCCAGTAGTATAGGGGAGATCGGGAAAGGCTACACCTTC
CDR3: CASSIGEIGKGYTF

D: -
V: TRBV10-2
J: TRBJ1-2
size: -
DNA: TGCGCCAGCAGTGACACTAACTATGGCTACACCTTC
CDR3: CASSDTNYGYTF

D: TRBD1
V: TRBV30
J: TRBJ1-1
size: few
DNA: TGTGCCTGGAGTGAGGCAGGGGGAAACACTGAAGCTTTCTTT
CDR3: CAWSEAGGNTEAFF

D: -
V: TRBV19
J: TRBJ2-2
size: -
DNA: TGTGCCAGTAGTATTTGGGACATGGGCACCGGGGAGCTGTTTTTT
CDR3: CASSIWDMGTGELFF

D: TRBD2
V: TRBV18
J: TRBJ2-2
size: -
DNA: TGTGCCAGCTCACCTCCGGGAGGCCTGAACACCGGGGAGCTGTTTTTT
CDR3: CASSPPGGLNTGELFF

D: -
V: TRBV14
J: TRBJ2-6
size: large
DNA: TGTGCCAGCAGCCAAGATAGGTCAAGGGCTGGGGCCAACGTCCTGACTTTC
CDR3: CASSQDRSRAGANVLTF

D: TRBD1
V: TRBV19
J: TRBJ1-1
size: -
DNA: TGTGCCAGTAGTTTACAGGGGTGGGGCACTGAAGCTTTCTTT
CDR3: CASSLQGWGTEAFF

D: -
V: TRBV11-3
J: TRBJ2-1
size: medium-sized
DNA: TGTGCCAGCAGCCGAAATGGAGCCTACAGCTACAATGAGCAGTTCTTC
CDR3: CASSRNGAYSYNEQFF

D: -
V: TRBV6-8
J: TRBJ1-2
size: medium-sized
DNA: TGTGCCAGCAGTTACACCAGGGGTGCTATTAACTATGGCTACACCTTC
CDR3: CASSYTRGAINYGYTF

D: -
V: TRBV11-3
J: TRBJ2-7
size: -
DNA: TGTGCCAGCAGCTTAGGGTGGGCGGGCTTTTACGAGCAGTACTTC
CDR3: CASSLGWAGFYEQYF

D: -
V: TRBV10-2
J: TRBJ2-3
size: -
DNA: TGCGCCAGCAGTGACCCCGGGGATACGCAGTATTTT
CDR3: CASSDPGDTQYF

D: TRBD1
V: TRBV6-7
J: TRBJ2-7
size: few
DNA: TGTGCCAGCATTTCGGACAGGGGGAACTACGAGCAGTACTTC
CDR3: CASISDRGNYEQYF

D: -
V: TRBV5-1
J: TRBJ2-3
size: large
DNA: TGCGCCAGCAGAGACAAACAGGGAACGGCAGATACGCAGTATTTT
CDR3: CASRDKQGTADTQYF

D: -
V: TRBV6-7
J: TRBJ2-1
size: few
DNA: TGTGCCAGCAGGCGACAGGCCCCAACGGATGAGCAGTTCTTC
CDR3: CASRRQAPTDEQFF

D: -
V: TRBV9
J: TRBJ2-5
size: -
DNA: TGTGCCAGCAGCGTAGCGGGGGCCTTGGGGGGAGAGACCCAGTACTTC
CDR3: CASSVAGALGGETQYF

D: -
V: TRBV18
J: TRBJ2-7
size: few
DNA: TGTGCCAGCTCACCGGACGGAACCTACGAGCAGTACTTC
CDR3: CASSPDGTYEQYF

D: TRBD2
V: TRBV18
J: TRBJ2-7
size: -
DNA: TGTGCCAGCTCATCCCCCCCAGCGGGAGACTACGAGCAGTACTTC
CDR3: CASSSPPAGDYEQYF

D: TRBD1
V: TRBV9
J: TRBJ2-7
size: few
DNA: TGTGCCAGCAGTGAAATCGGACAGGGGGGTTACGAGCAGTACTTC
CDR3: CASSEIGQGGYEQYF

D: -
V: TRBV7-4
J: TRBJ1-1
size: -
DNA: TGTGCCAGCAGCTCTAAAAACAGGGACGAAGCTTTCTTT
CDR3: CASSSKNRDEAFF

D: TRBD1
V: TRBV18
J: TRBJ1-4
size: -
DNA: TGTGCCAGCTCGCTCCAACAGGGGGCGAACGAAAAACTGTTTTTT
CDR3: CASSLQQGANEKLFF

D: -
V: TRBV10-3
J: TRBJ2-1
size: -
DNA: TGTGCCAGCTTCCCGAGGACCCTTAACTACAATGAGCAGTTCTTC
CDR3: CASFPRTLNYNEQFF

D: -
V: TRBV4-1
J: TRBJ1-1
size: medium-sized
DNA: TGCGCCAGCAGCCAAGATCTGATAAGGCGTGAAGCTTTCTTT
CDR3: CASSQDLIRREAFF